The T cell receptor beta chain described here comes from a study of cytomegalovirus exposure and HLA in healthy donors. The wider study: Out of fewer than 500 genotyped donors, about 80% belonged to the Caucasian-associated ancestry cluster.

With regard to this clone: Its target is unknown.

There are 14 residues in the CDR3. The V and J ends lost 5 bases and 2 bases respectively, with 10 bases between them. Looked up from germline, CDR1 is SNHLY and CDR2 is FYNNEI. A multiplex PCR was run with 60 Vbeta primers and 13 Jbeta primers. Sequencing used immunoSEQ multiplex PCR; TCRdb keeps in-frame clones, though not all of them. The sample gives about 78,000 clones, 65% to 80% of which show up once; over 8.5% is in the top ten. Points from the study as a whole: TCR beta chain V- and J-gene trimming was linked, in a later analysis, to a missense variant in DCLRE1C. Immune exposure information comprised only CMV serostatus.

Input material: PBMCs. The gene calls are TRBV2 and TRBJ1-3; the D gene is possibly TRBD1 (5 bases). The sequence derives from a woman in her thirties or forties in good health and CMV-seropositive. DNA for the CDR3: TGTGCCAGCAGTTCACAGGATACTGGAAACACCATATATTTT. Its translation is CASSSQDTGNTIYF.